What follows describes a single T cell receptor (beta chain). Its antigen target is currently unknown. Qualities for individual bases were not recorded, and no much larger clone is one base off. Library preparation was by the immunoSEQ multiplex PCR assay. A mixture of 60 forward primers for TCR Vbeta segments and 13 reverse primers for TCR Jbeta segments was used in the multiplex PCR. A multiplex PCR assay on genomic DNA amplified the CDR3 region of rearranged TCR beta genes. The amplified TCR beta libraries were sequenced on the Illumina HiSeq System as 87-base-pair reads. As for the authors' bioinformatics: In a later analysis, roughly 80 million unique TCR beta chains were counted across the roughly 670 repertoires, and some 10 million of these chains were shared by at least two donors. Raw reads were error-corrected and collapsed into unique sequences with a nearest-neighbor algorithm that merged closely related sequences to remove PCR and sequencing errors. To assign V, D and J gene segments, CDR3 sequences were aligned to IMGT reference sequences. For a sequence to be retained, a match of at least six nucleotides was required to both a V gene segment and a J gene segment. A rearrangement was called productive if the CDR3 had no stop codons and remained in frame with V and J, and every other rearrangement was called non-productive. Following IMGT convention, CDR3 was defined as the stretch from the second conserved V-encoded cysteine to the conserved J-encoded phenylalanine. Sequences without an unambiguous match to a single V gene segment were excluded from the earlier analysis of 500 to 700 of the donors. An earlier analysis of fewer than 750 of the donors classified V segments as functional when productive rearrangements were above 56.7% and as segregating when the standard deviation between donors was above 5%. A statistical classification framework was built for diagnosing cytomegalovirus status from the catalog of TCR beta chain sequences. In a later analysis, V and J genes were assigned by comparing TCR nucleotide sequences against IMGT/GENE-DB human TR gene sequences. In a later analysis, CDR3 sequences and most-parsimonious VDJ recombination scenarios were assigned using the TCRdist pipeline. In a later analysis, each TCR beta chain was defined by its CDR3 amino acid sequence together with its V-gene family, and reads lacking a unique V-gene family were excluded. As a way to deal with suspected cross-contamination and a sequencing artifact, a later analysis dropped over 550 nucleotide sequences that were highly shared and had low generation probability. In a later analysis, a clonal expansion index for each public chain was calculated from normalized within-repertoire ranks of inferred template counts. In a later analysis, generation probabilities were computed with a VDJ recombination model fitted to out-of-frame rearrangements, and the resulting probabilities were checked against IGoR. Hypergeometric tests were used in a later analysis to score TCR-TCR, TCR-HLA and TCR-CMV co-occurrence, with a repertoire-size bias correction applied to the TCR pairs. In a later analysis, false discovery rates were estimated by permuting HLA or CMV assignments 20 times. In a later analysis, co-occurring TCRs were grouped with DBSCAN, and TCRdist sequence similarity was added when clustering was performed within HLA-allele-positive subsets. Co-occurrence clustering excluded repertoires with fewer than 30,000 or more than 120,000 public chains, plus five with anomalous nucleotide sharing. Held by TCRdb, this immuneACCESS table contains in-frame sequences only and omits some clones. Under half of the omission traces to an unresolved V gene where checked; the cause of the rest is unknown. The V and J calls and the clone size are those of that table, but D and trimming were determined from the DNA. The sample table lists 150,000 to 200,000 clones, 75% to 90% of them with a count of one. Of the sample, 1.9% falls within the top ten clones.

This record comes from a study of cytomegalovirus exposure and HLA in healthy donors (dated by TCRdb to about 2017). About the full investigation: According to an earlier analysis of 587 of the donors, 150 million to 200 million T cells yielded roughly 110 million unique TCR beta sequences and more than 250 Gb of sequence data. An early release that covered around 590 HLA-typed donors contained about 290 gigabases of sequencing data and 80 million or so unique TCR sequences. Of the approximately 400 genotyped donors, approximately 82% fell in the genetic ancestry cluster associated with self-reported Caucasian donors. The study aimed to test whether signatures of past pathogen exposure could be identified by cataloging public T cell receptors. The study profiled the T cell repertoires of more than 500 subjects by immunosequencing and related them to cytomegalovirus serostatus. Along with the roughly 700-subject first cohort, a separate validation cohort of more than 90 different subjects was used. High-throughput TCR immunosequencing, statistical association of individual TCRs with disease status, and machine learning were combined to predict cytomegalovirus infection status. To study patterns of TCR occurrence, a later analysis re-analyzed previously published TCR beta repertoires from 700 or so donors and added high-resolution HLA genotyping. Rather than using new phenotypic data, the later analysis identified candidate immune exposures from TCR beta sequences and from how often those sequences occurred across donors. In an earlier analysis of a few hundred of the donors, high-throughput TCR beta sequencing was used to judge whether each TCR beta V gene segment behaved as functional or pseudogenic. Donor age, sex, ethnicity and CMV serostatus were collected together with the repertoire data. In a later genetic analysis, genome-wide SNP genotypes for about three fifths of the roughly 670 donors were used, and that subset was treated as a discovery cohort. Every discovery cohort repertoire had been produced on one sequencing platform. HLA typing covered class I and class II loci at four-digit resolution. Typing coverage varied by locus: roughly 629-630 donors for A, B, C, DRB1 and DQB1; approximately 500 for DQA1; more than 600 for DPA1; under 490 for DPB1. Several DR-DQ haplotypes were treated as single units for association and clustering because of strong linkage in the cohort. On average, around 240,000 unique TCR beta nucleotide sequences were sequenced per donor among 398 genotyped donors of the cohort, with 15% to 20% of those sequences being non-productive. What the study reported, not specific to this receptor: A total of 150 to 200 TCR beta chains were listed by the study as associated with cytomegalovirus. Most TCR sequences were observed very rarely across donors, whereas some public TCRs were present in many individuals. The earlier analysis of almost 600 of the donors excluded roughly 17 rarely observed V segments, including chromosome 9 orphons, because counts were too low. In a later genetic analysis, a missense DCLRE1C variant was associated with V-gene and J-gene trimming of TCR beta chains, and the association was replicated in an independent cohort. A group of highly shared sequence variants was considered likely to be a technical artifact of the sequencing pipeline. CMV serostatus was the only immune exposure information available for the cohort. Because HLA typing was unavailable for some donors at each locus, only the typed subset was used in association tests. According to a later analysis, parvovirus B19, influenza, CMV and Epstein-Barr virus appeared linked to several top co-occurrence clusters. The cohort was sequenced for TCR beta chains only, and without alpha or paired-chain data the features that could be detected were limited. Compared with equally common non-associated chains, HLA-associated TCR beta chains in a later analysis were more clonally expanded and had lower generation probabilities. The authors suggested that the approach could potentially be generalized to other disease states and immunological phenotypes. A later genetic analysis reported fewer N-insertions in productive TCRs among donors in an Asian-associated ancestry cluster than the roughly 720-donor mean. Linkage disequilibrium might explain the correlated functional status among segregating V segments, but an unknown experimental factor could not be excluded. In a later analysis, the rate of TCR association differed among HLA loci, with DRB1 alleles having the most associated TCRs and HLA-C alleles having the fewest. Three of the identified cytomegalovirus-associated TCR beta chains were confirmed in vitro to be specific for cytomegalovirus antigens. A further reported finding was that TCR beta sequences accurately predicted the HLA-A and HLA-B alleles for most subjects in the first cohort. Some IMGT-functional V segments, including TRBV6-2 and TRBV6-3, could not be told apart with the 87-base-pair reads, so those segments were excluded. Presence/absence analyses assumed roughly uniform sequencing depth across donors, an assumption that may not hold. Strong co-occurrence of HLA alleles, especially DR and DQ, made assigning TCR associations to individual alleles difficult. Cytomegalovirus status was reported to be diagnosed by the classifier with high specificity and sensitivity in both the original and validation cohorts. At a false discovery rate of 0.05, a later analysis linked around 15,000 TCR beta sequences to specific HLA alleles. According to a later analysis, most CMV-associated TCR beta chains appeared to be HLA-restricted, and the HLA associations seemed to be driven largely by CMV exposure. Broadly in line with IMGT annotations, most TCR beta V segments showed up in productive rearrangements about 87% or about 30% of the time in an earlier analysis of 450 to 600 of the donors.

The cohort consisted of approximately 670 healthy bone marrow donors. At the time of sampling, all cohort members were nominally healthy, though unrecorded immune exposures were likely present. The donor was CMV seronegative and was included in the group of several hundred seronegative cohort members. A peripheral blood sample was collected from each donor, and TCR beta sequencing was performed on peripheral blood mononuclear cells. Genomic DNA extraction from the blood cell samples was performed with the Qiagen DNeasy Blood Extraction Kit. Counted from cysteine to phenylalanine, this CDR3 has 16 amino acids. The sequence is cut down to CDR3 DNA, 48 bases in frame from base 1. From a lookup of the germline V gene (reference sequence), CDR1 and CDR2 are SGHNT and YYREEE. Deletion took 0 bases off V and 6 bases off J, with a span of 16 bases between the germline ends.

Here the chain combines TRBV5-4 and TRBJ2-1; D gene: possibly TRBD2, on 7 matching bases. Sequenced sample: PBMCs. This sequence originates from a woman aged 18-35 years in good health and CMV-seronegative. The DNA sequence follows: TGTGCCAGCAGCTTGGGGGGGGGCCCCTTGGTCAATGAGCAGTTCTTC. This yields the protein CASSLGGGPLVNEQFF. Outside the CDR3, residues come from the reference TRBV5-4 and TRBJ2-1 proteins, so the full variable domain is: ETGVTQSPTHLIKTRGQQVTLRCSSQSGHNTVSWYQQALGQGPQFIFQYYREEENGRGNFPPRFSGLQFPNYSSELNVNALELDDSALYLCASSLGGGPLVNEQFFGPGTRLTVL.